A selection of T cell receptor beta chains follows, all from one sample in a study of blood T cell repertoires in COVID-19. Sequencing used immunoSEQ multiplex PCR; TCRdb keeps in-frame clones, though not all of them. The profile shows roughly 100,000 clones, just under 85% of them singletons. Material: peripheral blood. These receptors came from a man aged 35-49 years with active or convalescent COVID-19. Both conserved end residues are part of each CDR3. The order of the fields is V gene, J gene, CDR3 protein.

TRBV7-9	TRBJ2-7	CASSGGTGTYEQYF
TRBV2	TRBJ2-5	CATAPYGGASLETQYF
TRBV27	TRBJ2-1	CASTGTVAYNEQFF
TRBV28	TRBJ2-4	CASSLTVNGAKNIQYF
TRBV5-6	TRBJ1-4	CASSLMTGGASTNEKLFF
TRBV6-2/TRBV6-3	TRBJ2-1	CASSSGGSSYNEQFF
TRBV6-4	TRBJ1-1	CASIQSEAFF
TRBV10-2	TRBJ1-2	CASSESAQPGQGGYGYTF
TRBV6-2/TRBV6-3	TRBJ2-6	CASTPSGIVSGANVLTF
TRBV5-5	TRBJ1-5	CASSLAWQGNQPQHF
TRBV2	TRBJ1-1	CASSVERGQAFF
TRBV5-1	TRBJ2-1	CASRTGDGLAGGQQFF
TRBV5-1	TRBJ2-5	CASSSALRETQYF
TRBV7-9	TRBJ1-1	CASRGEGYTEAFF
TRBV30	TRBJ1-4	CAWSVQSVRQEKLFF
TRBV5-6	TRBJ2-1	CASTVLGGAEYNEQFF
TRBV2	TRBJ1-1	CASSEGRTVNTEAFF
TRBV10-1	TRBJ2-7	CASRRDRGPYEQYF